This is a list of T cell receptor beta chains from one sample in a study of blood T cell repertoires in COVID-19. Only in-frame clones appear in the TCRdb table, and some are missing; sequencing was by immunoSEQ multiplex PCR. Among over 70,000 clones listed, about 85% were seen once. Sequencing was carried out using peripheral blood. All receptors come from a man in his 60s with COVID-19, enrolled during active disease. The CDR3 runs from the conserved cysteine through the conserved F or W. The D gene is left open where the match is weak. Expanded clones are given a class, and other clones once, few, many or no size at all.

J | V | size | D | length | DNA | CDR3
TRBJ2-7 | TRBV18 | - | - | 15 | TGTGCCAGCTCCCGCGAACAGGCGGTATCCTACGAGCAGTACTTC | CASSREQAVSYEQYF
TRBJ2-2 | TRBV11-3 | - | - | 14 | TGTGCCAGCAGCTCCCAAGAGGGCACCGGGGAGCTGTTTTTT | CASSSQEGTGELFF
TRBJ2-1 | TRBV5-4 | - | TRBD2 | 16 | TGTGCCAGCAGCAGTGCCGGGACTAGGACCCGGAATGAGCAGTTCTTC | CASSSAGTRTRNEQFF
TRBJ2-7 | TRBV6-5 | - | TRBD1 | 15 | TGTGCCAGCAGTTACTCGTCAGGGGGATCCTACGAGCAGTACTTC | CASSYSSGGSYEQYF
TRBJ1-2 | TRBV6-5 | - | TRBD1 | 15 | TGTGCCAGCAGTTACTCAGGACAGGCTCCCTATGGCTACACCTTC | CASSYSGQAPYGYTF
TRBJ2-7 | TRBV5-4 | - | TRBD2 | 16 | TGTGCCAGCAGCTTGCCGGGAGGGCTTCACCCCTACGAGCAGTACTTC | CASSLPGGLHPYEQYF
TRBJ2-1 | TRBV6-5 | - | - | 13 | TGTGCCAGCAGCTACAACTTGATCAATGAGCAGTTCTTC | CASSYNLINEQFF
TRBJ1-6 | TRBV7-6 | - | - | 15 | TGTGCCAGCAGTACAGGGAGCTCCTATAATTCACCCCTCCACTTT | CASSTGSSYNSPLHF
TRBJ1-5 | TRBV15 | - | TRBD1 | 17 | TGTGCCACCAGCAGAGGGGACAGGGGAGATAGCAATCAGCCCCAGCATTTT | CATSRGDRGDSNQPQHF
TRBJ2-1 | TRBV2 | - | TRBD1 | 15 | TGTGCCAGCAGTGACACGGGACAGGGTTTCAATGAGCAGTTCTTC | CASSDTGQGFNEQFF
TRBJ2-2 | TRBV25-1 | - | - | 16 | TGTGCCAGCAGTGAATTTGCGGGATGGAACACCGGGGAGCTGTTTTTT | CASSEFAGWNTGELFF
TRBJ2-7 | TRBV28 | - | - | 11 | TGTGCCAGCAGTTCTTTCTACGAGCAGTACTTC | CASSSFYEQYF
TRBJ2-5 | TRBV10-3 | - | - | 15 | TGTGCCATCAGTGCTCGCCCAGGGTTCCAAGAGACCCAGTACTTC | CAISARPGFQETQYF
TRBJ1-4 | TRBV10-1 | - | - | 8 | TGCAGGGGTGAAAAACTGTTTTTT | CRGEKLFF
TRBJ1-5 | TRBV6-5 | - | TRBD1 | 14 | TGTGCCAGCAGTAGGGACAGGGCGGATCAGCCCCAGCATTTT | CASSRDRADQPQHF
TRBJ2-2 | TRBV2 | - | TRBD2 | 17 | TGTGCCAGCAGTGAGCCTAGCGGGGGGACTAACACCGGGGAGCTGTTTTTT | CASSEPSGGTNTGELFF
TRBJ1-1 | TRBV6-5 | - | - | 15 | TGTGCCAGCAGCCCCTGGGCGGGGCGAAGGGCTGAAGCTTTCTTT | CASSPWAGRRAEAFF
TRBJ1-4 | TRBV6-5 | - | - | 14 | TGTGCCAGCAGCGAGGCGGGGGAAAGTGAAAAACTGTTTTTT | CASSEAGESEKLFF
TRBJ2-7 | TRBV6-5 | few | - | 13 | TGTGCCAGCAGTTTGGACACTTCCTACGAGCAGTACTTC | CASSLDTSYEQYF
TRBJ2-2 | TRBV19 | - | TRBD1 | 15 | TGTGCCAGTAGTTCCCGGACAGGGCTCACCGGGGAGCTGTTTTTT | CASSSRTGLTGELFF
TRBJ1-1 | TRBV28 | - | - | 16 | TGTGCCAGCAGTTTGGCACAACAGGGCATTTACACTGAAGCTTTCTTT | CASSLAQQGIYTEAFF
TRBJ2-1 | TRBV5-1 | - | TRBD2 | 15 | TGCGCCAGCAGCCCGGAGGGAGGGAGTTACAATGAGCAGTTCTTC | CASSPEGGSYNEQFF
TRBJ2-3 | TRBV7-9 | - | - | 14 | TGTGCCAGCAGCGAAACTACCCAGGGAGATACGCAGTATTTT | CASSETTQGDTQYF
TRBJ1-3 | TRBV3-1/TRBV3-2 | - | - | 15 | TGTGCCAGCAGCCAAAGTCTGACAGCTGGAAACACCATATATTTT | CASSQSLTAGNTIYF
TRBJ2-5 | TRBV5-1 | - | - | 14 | TGCGCCAGCAGCTTGGGGACAGTGAAAGAGACCCAGTACTTC | CASSLGTVKETQYF
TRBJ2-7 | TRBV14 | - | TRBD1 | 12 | TGTGCCAGCAGCCAAGATTGGACAGGGTTTCACTTC | CASSQDWTGFHF
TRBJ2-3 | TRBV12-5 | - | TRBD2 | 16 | TGTGCTAGTGGTCCACCCTTTAAGCGGGAGGGGGATACGCAGTATTTT | CASGPPFKREGDTQYF
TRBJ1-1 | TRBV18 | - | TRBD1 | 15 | TGTGCCAGCTCAAGTTCCGGGACAGGGAACACTGAAGCTTTCTTT | CASSSSGTGNTEAFF
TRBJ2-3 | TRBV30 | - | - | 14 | TGTGCCTGGGGGATGGGGGGTGGCACAGATACGCAGTATTTT | CAWGMGGGTDTQYF
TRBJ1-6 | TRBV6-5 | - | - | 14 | TGTGCCAGCAGTTTTGACATTATTAATTCACCCCTCCACTTT | CASSFDIINSPLHF
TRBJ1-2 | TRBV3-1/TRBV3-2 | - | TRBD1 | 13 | TGTGCCAGCAGCCAAGATCCCGGGACAGGCAACACCTTC | CASSQDPGTGNTF
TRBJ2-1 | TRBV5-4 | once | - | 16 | TGTGCCAGCAGCCTAGGTATCGGGCAGGGGAACAATGAGCAGTTCTTC | CASSLGIGQGNNEQFF
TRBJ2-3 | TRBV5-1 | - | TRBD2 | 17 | TGCGCCAGCAGAGTGGGACTAGTCCGTCGGAGCACAGATACGCAGTATTTT | CASRVGLVRRSTDTQYF
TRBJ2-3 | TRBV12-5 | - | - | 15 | TGTGCTAGTGAGCCGGACTTTGTTAGCACAGATACGCAGTATTTT | CASEPDFVSTDTQYF
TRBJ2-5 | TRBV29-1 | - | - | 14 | TGCAGCGTTTTTAAACAGGGCGGTCAAGAGACCCAGTACTTC | CSVFKQGGQETQYF
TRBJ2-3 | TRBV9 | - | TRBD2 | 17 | TGTGCCAGCAGCGTAGCAGTAGGGCGGGGGGTCACAGATACGCAGTATTTT | CASSVAVGRGVTDTQYF
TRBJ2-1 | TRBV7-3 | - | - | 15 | TGTGCCAGCAGCTTCACGGGACAAACCTACAATGAGCAGTTCTTC | CASSFTGQTYNEQFF
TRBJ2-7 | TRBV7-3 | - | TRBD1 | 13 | TGTGCCAGCGGTCCAGGGGGCAGCTACGAGCAGTACTTC | CASGPGGSYEQYF
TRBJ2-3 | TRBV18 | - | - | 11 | TGTGCCAGCTCACCCTCGGATACGCAGTATTTT | CASSPSDTQYF
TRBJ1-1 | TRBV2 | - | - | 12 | TGTGCCAGCCAGGAGGCGAACACTGAAGCTTTCTTT | CASQEANTEAFF
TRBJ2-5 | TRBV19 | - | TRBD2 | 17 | TGTGCCAGTAGCAATCGAGGGACTAGCGGGATAGTAGAGACCCAGTACTTC | CASSNRGTSGIVETQYF
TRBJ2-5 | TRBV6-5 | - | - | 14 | TGTGCCAGCAGTTACTCGACTAGAAAAGAGACCCAGTACTTC | CASSYSTRKETQYF
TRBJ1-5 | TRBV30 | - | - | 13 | TGTGCCTGGAGCGCAGGAACCCTTGGGCCCCAGCATTTT | CAWSAGTLGPQHF
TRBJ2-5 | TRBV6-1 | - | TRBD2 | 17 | TGTGCCAGCAGTGAAGCGCTGGCTAGCGGGAGATGGGAGACCCAGTACTTC | CASSEALASGRWETQYF
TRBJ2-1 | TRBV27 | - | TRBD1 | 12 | TGTGCCGTTAGGGGGCCTTACAATGAGCAGTTCTTC | CAVRGPYNEQFF
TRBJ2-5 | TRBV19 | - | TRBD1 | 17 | TGTGCCAGTAGTCGACAACCGGGACAGGGGCTGGGAGAGACCCAGTACTTC | CASSRQPGQGLGETQYF
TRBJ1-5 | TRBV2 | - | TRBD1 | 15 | TGTGCCAGCAGTGAGACAGGGCAGAGCAATCAGCCCCAGCATTTT | CASSETGQSNQPQHF
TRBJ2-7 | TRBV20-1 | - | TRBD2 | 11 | TGCAGTGCCTCCGGCGGGGGGGAGCAGTACTTC | CSASGGGEQYF
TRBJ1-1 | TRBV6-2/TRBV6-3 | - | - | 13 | TGTGCCAGCAGTTACGGGTCGGCGGCAGAAGCTTTCTTT | CASSYGSAAEAFF
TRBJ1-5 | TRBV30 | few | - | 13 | TGTGCCTGGAGTGTACACGGCAATCAGCCCCAGCATTTT | CAWSVHGNQPQHF
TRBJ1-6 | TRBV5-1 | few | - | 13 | TGCGCCAGCAGCTTGGAAGGGGATTCACCCCTCCACTTT | CASSLEGDSPLHF
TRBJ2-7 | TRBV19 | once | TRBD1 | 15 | TGTGCCAGTACCCCAGGGGGCGCTAATCCTTACGAGCAGTACTTC | CASTPGGANPYEQYF
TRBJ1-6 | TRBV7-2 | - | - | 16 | TGTGCCAGCAGAGGGAGGGTTGGAGAAGGTTGGTCACCCCTCCACTTT | CASRGRVGEGWSPLHF
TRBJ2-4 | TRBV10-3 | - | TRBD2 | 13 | TGTGCCATCAGTGCTACTAGCGAAAACATTCAGTACTTC | CAISATSENIQYF
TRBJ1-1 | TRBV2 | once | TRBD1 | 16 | TGTGCCAGCAGCGACTGGACAGGGGCAGAGGGAATTGAAGCTTTCTTT | CASSDWTGAEGIEAFF
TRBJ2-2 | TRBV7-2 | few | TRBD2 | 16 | TGTGCCAGCAGCCCCCGACTAGCGGGAAGCACCGGGGAGCTGTTTTTT | CASSPRLAGSTGELFF
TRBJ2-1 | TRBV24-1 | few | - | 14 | TGTGCCACCAGTGATTTTACAGGGTCAAATGAGCAGTTCTTC | CATSDFTGSNEQFF
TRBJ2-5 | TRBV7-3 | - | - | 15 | TGTGCCAGCAGCCTGACTTCTACGTACCAAGAGACCCAGTACTTC | CASSLTSTYQETQYF
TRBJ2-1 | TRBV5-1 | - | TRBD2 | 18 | TGCGCCAGCAGCCCCGGGGGACCAACTAGCGGGGTATACAATGAGCAGTTCTTC | CASSPGGPTSGVYNEQFF